This entry lists 28 T cell receptor beta chains sequenced from one sample in a study of blood T cells in healthy people across ages. Alongside a J-beta primer mix, a sample-barcoded 5' primer served in a second PCR lasting about 7 to 12 cycles. TCRdb re-called the 5' RACE reads through MiXCR, storing one row per CDR3 protein. The sample holds about 970,000 distinct CDR3 sequences; just over 50% are singletons and the top ten take over 20%. Material for sequencing was blood. The receptors shown here come from a woman aged 55-69 years in good health.

This clonotype occurred a few times. This chain joins TRBV7-6 and TRBJ2-7; D may be TRBD2 (6 bases). This CDR3 region has 14 residues. V was trimmed by 5 bases and J by 6 bases, leaving 17 bases between them. Germline CDR1 SGHVS, CDR2 FNYEAQ. This CDR3 is CASSTPGLTSEQYF. For the CDR3, the DNA is TGTGCCAGCAGCACGCCGGGACTCACCTCCGAGCAGTACTTC.

The chain employs TRBV7-9 and TRBJ2-3; 7 nucleotides agree with TRBD2. J lost 10 bases, V lost 6 bases, and 13 bases had no gene match. Germline V lookup: CDR1 SEHNR, CDR2 FQNEAQ (reference sequence). CDR3 length: 14 residues. The CDR3 sequence is CASSHGGRSIPQYF. CDR3 bases: TGTGCCAGCAGTCACGGGGGGAGAAGCATCCCGCAGTATTTT.

V gene TRBV20-1 combines with J gene TRBJ1-2; 7 nucleotides line up with TRBD1. Germline assignment: CDR1 DFQATT and CDR2 SNEGSKA (reference sequence). The CDR3 covers 14 residues. Germline trimming cut 5 bases from V and 6 bases from J; bases unmatched to any gene: 12. In DNA, the CDR3 is TGCAGTGCTCAAAGGGGGCATACTTCGAATGGCTACACCTTC. It codes for CSAQRGHTSNGYTF.

The chain is built from TRBV9 and TRBJ2-7; TRBD2 agrees at 7 bases. This CDR3 has 16 residues. Germline V gene data show CDR1 as SGDLS and CDR2 as YYNGEE. Trimming took 4 bases from V and 6 from J; bases not matched to a gene: 16. CDR3: CASSPRSAGVALEQYF. Written as DNA, the CDR3 is TGTGCCAGCAGCCCCCGCTCGGCGGGAGTTGCGCTCGAGCAGTACTTC. The variable domain in full, completed from reference TRBV9 and TRBJ2-7, reads DSGVTQTPKHLITATGQRVTLRCSPRSGDLSVYWYQQSLDQGLQFLIQYYNGEERAKGNILERFSAQQFPDLHSELNLSSLELGDSALYFCASSPRSAGVALEQYFGPGTRLTVT.

This chain connects TRBV7-3 to TRBJ2-3; 12 nucleotides align to TRBD2. This CDR3 is 17 amino acids long. V trimming: 4 bases; J trimming: 2 bases; junction bases outside the gene matches: 7. Germline CDR1 is SGHTA and CDR2 is FQGTGA. The CDR3 nucleotides read TGTGCCAGCAGCTCGGGACTAGCGGGCCCCGACACAGATACGCAGTATTTT. This encodes CASSSGLAGPDTDTQYF.

V gene TRBV5-6 combines with J gene TRBJ2-5; 10 bases match TRBD2. Gene TRBJ2-7 matches the end of the DNA better, so the J call may be wrong. CDR1 SGHDT and CDR2 YYEEEE come from the germline V gene. CDR3 length: 18 residues. CDR3 DNA sequence: TGTGCCAGCAGCTTAGCGGCCAGCGGGAGGGCCATCAGCCACGAGCAGTACTTC. Amino acid sequence: CASSLAASGRAISHEQYF.

This clonotype was counted between two and nine times. V usage is TRBV20-1 and J usage is TRBJ2-1; TRBD2 agrees at 7 bases. The length of the CDR3 is 15 residues. V lost 1 base to trimming and J lost 1 base; unmatched junction nucleotides: 4. Germline V gene data show CDR1 as DFQATT and CDR2 as SNEGSKA (reference sequence). The CDR3 coding sequence is TGCAGTGCTAGAGCCGAAGCGGGGTCCTACAATGAGCAGTTCTTC. It yields the protein CSARAEAGSYNEQFF.

The J gene is TRBJ2-7, the V gene TRBV5-1, with a tentative D call TRBD1 (6 bases). CDR1 and CDR2 (germline): SGHRS, YFSETQ. This CDR3 has 14 residues. Deletions cut 0 bases from V and 3 bases from J, with 10 bases between. This CDR3 reads CASSLGQADYEQYF. CDR3 nucleotides: TGCGCCAGCAGCTTGGGACAGGCGGACTACGAGCAGTACTTC.

This clonotype occurred once. J is TRBJ2-4 and V is TRBV10-3; D might be TRBD2 (5 bases). Germline CDR1 is ENHRY and CDR2 is SYGVKD. Trimming took off 4 bases at V and 13 bases at J, with 11 bases between the two ends. This CDR3 region has 11 residues. As DNA, the CDR3 is TGTGCCATCAGTGCAAGGTGGGAGCAGTACTTC. This translates into CAISARWEQYF.

A few counts support this clonotype. This chain uses TRBV20-1 with TRBJ2-1; 10 bases align to TRBD2. Trimming removed 6 bases from V and 1 base from J; junction bases left unmatched: 6. The CDR3 totals 15 residues. Germline-derived CDR1 and CDR2 are DFQATT and SNEGSKA (reference sequence). The DNA for the CDR3 is TGCAGTGCCCTAGCGGGAGAAATTTCCTACAATGAGCAGTTCTTC. It translates to CSALAGEISYNEQFF.

The chain links TRBV7-3 to TRBJ2-3; a weak D match, TRBD2 (6 bases). There are 16 residues in the CDR3. V was shortened by 6 bases and J by 7 bases, with 23 bases between the two germline ends. Germline V gene sequence: CDR1 SGHTA, CDR2 FQGTGA. CDR3 protein: CASSNPGTPGGNTQYF. DNA of the CDR3: TGTGCCAGCAGTAACCCCGGGACTCCCGGTGGAAATACGCAGTATTTT. Filled out from reference TRBV7-3 and TRBJ2-3, the complete variable domain reads GAGVSQTPSNKVTEKGKYVELRCDPISGHTALYWYRQSLGQGPEFLIYFQGTGAADDSGLPNDRFFAVRPEGSVSTLKIQRTERGDSAVYLCASSNPGTPGGNTQYFGPGTRLTVL.

A few counts support this clonotype. This rearrangement joins TRBV20-1 to TRBJ2-5, with D maybe TRBD2 (6 bases). CDR1 is DFQATT, CDR2 SNEGSKA, per germline (reference sequence). V was cut by 2 bases and J by 10 bases, with 23 bases left in between. The CDR3 loop spans 15 amino acids. The CDR3 loop reads CSARNAGTGGMVQYF. DNA for the CDR3: TGCAGTGCTAGAAATGCTGGGACCGGAGGGATGGTCCAGTACTTC.

V usage is TRBV5-1 and J usage is TRBJ1-3; possible D gene TRBD1, 5 bases. Trimming took 7 bases from V and 3 from J, leaving 14 bases between them. This CDR3 spans 14 amino acids. From germline, CDR1 is SGHRS and CDR2 YFSETQ. The CDR3 region has the DNA TGCGCCAGCGCCAGCGGGGGGAGTGGAAACACCATATATTTT. Translating it yields CASASGGSGNTIYF.

The J gene is TRBJ2-1, the V gene TRBV20-1; the D gene is possibly TRBD2 (6 bases). V gave up 6 bases and J gave up 5 bases, with 17 bases separating them. The CDR3 extends over 14 amino acids. CDR1 is DFQATT and CDR2 is SNEGSKA in the germline V gene (reference sequence). The CDR3 sequence is CSALKSGFNNEQFF. The CDR3 nucleotides read TGCAGTGCCTTAAAGAGCGGGTTTAACAATGAGCAGTTCTTC.

The genes are TRBV6-5 and TRBJ2-7; 7 bases match TRBD1. Looked up from germline, CDR1 is MNHEY and CDR2 is SVGAGI. With V trimmed by 2 bases and J by 2 bases, 0 bases remained unmatched. CDR3 size: 13 residues. CDR3 coding DNA: TGTGCCAGCAGTTACACAGGGGCCTACGAGCAGTACTTC. This codes for CASSYTGAYEQYF.

The gene calls are TRBV2 and TRBJ1-4; 8 nucleotides match TRBD1. This CDR3 is built from 15 residues. Trimming at V came to 6 bases and at J to 7 bases, leaving 10 bases not matched to a gene. Germline CDR1 is SNHLY and CDR2 is FYNNEI. CDR3 nucleotide sequence: TGTGCCAGCAGGATACCGGGACAGGTACCTGAAAAACTGTTTTTT. It is translated as CASRIPGQVPEKLFF.

The CDR3: CASSSLGGRKLVNQPQHF. CDR3 in DNA: TGTGCCAGCAGTTCCCTCGGGGGCAGGAAATTAGTCAATCAGCCCCAGCATTTT. The chain combines TRBV6-5 with TRBJ1-5; tentative D call: TRBD1 (6 bases). The CDR3 extends over 18 amino acids. Germline CDR1 is MNHEY and CDR2 is SVGAGI. The ends were cut back, 4 bases at V and 3 bases at J, with 22 bases in the middle.

V gene TRBV7-2 combines with J gene TRBJ2-1; possibly TRBD2 for D (5 bases). V shed 5 bases and J shed 10 bases, with 18 bases lying between them. The length of the CDR3 is 14 residues. Per germline, CDR1 SGHTA and CDR2 FQGNSA. The CDR3: CASSRPAAPYEQFF. The CDR3 nucleotides read TGTGCCAGCAGCCGACCAGCGGCACCCTACGAGCAGTTCTTC.

The chain carries TRBV27 and TRBJ1-2; 12 bases map to TRBD1. This CDR3 comprises 15 residues. The V and J ends lost 4 bases and 8 bases, in that order; junction bases with no gene match: 8. Germline V gene sequence: CDR1 MNHEY, CDR2 SMNVEV (reference sequence). In nucleotides, the CDR3 is TGTGCCAGCAGTTCGGCCGGGACAGGGGGCAGGGGCTACACCTTC. It codes for CASSSAGTGGRGYTF.

The genes are TRBV27 and TRBJ2-5; the D gene is possibly TRBD2 (5 bases). Germline V CDR1 and CDR2: MNHEY, SMNVEV (reference sequence). Trimming removed 5 bases from V and 5 bases from J, with 9 bases in between. This CDR3 spans 12 amino acids. The CDR3 DNA is TGTGCCAGCAGTACGGAGGTCGAGACCCAGTACTTC. It codes for CASSTEVETQYF.

V gene TRBV7-9 combines with J gene TRBJ2-3, with D perhaps assigned TRBD1 or TRBD2 (5 bases each). The CDR3 covers 14 residues. Germline CDR1 reads SEHNR; CDR2 reads FQNEAQ (reference sequence). Between the trimmed V and J ends, which lost 5 bases and 2 bases, there was a span of 11 bases. The CDR3 bases are TGTGCCAGCAGCCGGGACGGAAACACAGATACGCAGTATTTT. The encoded protein is CASSRDGNTDTQYF.

The chain employs TRBV20-1 and TRBJ2-5; TRBD2 agrees at 10 bases. Germline CDR1 reads DFQATT; CDR2 reads SNEGSKA (reference sequence). The CDR3 covers 15 residues. J gave up 7 bases and V 0 bases, and 8 bases lay outside the gene matches. The CDR3 DNA follows: TGCAGTGCTAGAGATCTAGCGGGAGTTGGTGTGACCCAGTACTTC. Translation: CSARDLAGVGVTQYF.

This clonotype was counted a few times. At one boundary the junction diverges from the germline segment, which might be a read error. The chain uses TRBV29-1 and TRBJ2-7, with 12 bases identical to TRBD1. Germline-derived CDR1 and CDR2 are SQVTM and ANQGSEA. The CDR3 consists of 15 residues. This CDR3 reads CGVKTGTGGVYEQYF. The DNA for the CDR3 is TGCGGCGTTAAGACCGGGACAGGGGGCGTCTACGAGCAGTACTTC.

A note on this clonotype: With a much larger clone just one base away, this may be a read error. This rearrangement joins TRBV20-1 to TRBJ2-5; D ambiguous. The V gene lost 0 bases and the J gene lost 11 bases, with 16 bases spanning the gap. The CDR3 loop spans 13 amino acids. The germline gives CDR1 DFQATT, CDR2 SNEGSKA (reference sequence). CDR3 region: CSARDFQGIEQYF. The CDR3 DNA is TGCAGTGCTAGAGATTTTCAAGGGATTGAGCAGTACTTC.

This clonotype occurred a few times. The chain couples TRBV9 to TRBJ2-3; 9 nucleotides line up with TRBD1. V shed 6 bases, J shed 0 bases, and the junction held 5 bases outside the gene matches. The CDR3 is made up of 15 amino acids. Germline CDR1 and CDR2: SGDLS and YYNGEE. The CDR3 loop is CASNSGTGSTDTQYF. In nucleotides, the CDR3 is TGTGCCAGCAACTCCGGGACAGGGAGCACAGATACGCAGTATTTT.

V is TRBV20-1 and J is TRBJ1-2, with D hard to call. Germline V gives CDR1 DFQATT, CDR2 SNEGSKA (reference sequence). V shed 1 base and J shed 6 bases, with 6 bases lying between them. This CDR3 contains 11 residues. The CDR3, as DNA: TGCAGTGCTAGAGTTAGGGATGGCTACACCTTC. It encodes CSARVRDGYTF.

The genes are TRBV6-2 or TRBV6-3 and TRBJ2-3; 15 bases agree with TRBD2. V shed 2 bases and J 0 bases; nucleotides not matched to a gene: 9. This CDR3 comprises 20 residues. Per germline, CDR1 MNHEY and CDR2 SVGEGT. The CDR3 sequence: CASSYRLGLAGGYSTDTQYF. The CDR3 DNA reads as TGTGCCAGCAGTTACCGGCTGGGACTAGCGGGAGGTTATAGCACAGATACGCAGTATTTT.

The chain joins TRBV3-1 to TRBJ2-3; 7 nucleotides match TRBD1. The CDR3 consists of 13 residues. With V trimmed by 10 bases and J by 1 base, 5 bases remained unmatched. The germline gives CDR1 LGHDT, CDR2 YNNKEL (reference sequence). The CDR3, as DNA: TGTGCCACCAAGCAGGGGGGCACAGATACGCAGTATTTT. It yields the protein CATKQGGTDTQYF.